This is a list of T cell receptor beta chains from one sample in a study of beta chain features in type 1 diabetes. Produced via immunoSEQ multiplex PCR; TCRdb's table is partial and in-frame only. The table records fewer than 350,000 clones, 15% of them present only once. The specimen sequenced was naive CD4+ T cells from blood. The receptors stem from a man between 18 and 35 years old with type 1 diabetes. The CDR3 runs from the conserved cysteine through the conserved F or W. The D gene is left open where the match is weak. Size values are once, few and many counts, or a class for expanded clones, and some rows have none.

>TRBD1|TRBV5-1|TRBJ1-2|.
CASSADRGGYGYTF
TGCGCCAGCAGCGCGGACAGGGGTGGCTATGGCTACACCTTC
>TRBD1|TRBV10-3|TRBJ2-7|few
CAISARTGGEQYF
TGTGCCATCAGCGCCCGGACAGGGGGCGAGCAGTACTTC
>.|TRBV5-1|TRBJ1-1|.
CASSLGGNTEAFF
TGCGCCAGCAGCTTGGGAGGAAACACTGAAGCTTTCTTT
>.|TRBV6-5|TRBJ2-1|few
CASRGTGEQFF
TGTGCCAGCCGGGGAACAGGGGAGCAGTTCTTC
>.|TRBV28|TRBJ1-1|.
CASSSTGNTEAFF
TGTGCCAGCAGTTCAACAGGGAACACTGAAGCTTTCTTT
>.|TRBV7-9|TRBJ2-7|.
CASSSLETSTYEQYF
TGTGCCAGCAGCTCATTGGAGACTAGTACCTACGAGCAGTACTTC
>TRBD2|TRBV7-9|TRBJ2-5|few
CASSSLAGGKETQYF
TGTGCCAGCAGCTCTCTAGCGGGGGGCAAAGAGACCCAGTACTTC
>.|TRBV18|TRBJ2-2|.
CASSPFETGELFF
TGTGCCAGCTCACCCTTTGAGACCGGGGAGCTGTTTTTT
>.|TRBV7-9|TRBJ1-6|.
CASSLGTKPATGGSPLHF
TGTGCCAGCAGCTTAGGGACGAAGCCCGCGACGGGGGGTTCACCCCTCCACTTT
>.|TRBV7-9|TRBJ2-1|.
CASSLGSGNEQFF
TGTGCCAGCAGCTTAGGGTCCGGCAATGAGCAGTTCTTC
>TRBD2|TRBV6-1|TRBJ2-5|.
CASGDQAGGNQETQYF
TGTGCCAGCGGTGACCAAGCGGGGGGCAATCAAGAGACCCAGTACTTC
>.|TRBV2|TRBJ1-5|few
CASSYPGIPNQPQHF
TGTGCCAGCAGTTACCCCGGGATTCCCAATCAGCCCCAGCATTTT
>.|TRBV5-4|TRBJ1-1|few
CASGGPKSGNTEAFF
TGTGCCAGCGGAGGCCCTAAGAGCGGGAACACTGAAGCTTTCTTT
>.|TRBV18|TRBJ2-3|.
CASSPLRGSTDTQYF
TGTGCCAGCTCACCGCTGAGGGGGAGCACAGATACGCAGTATTTT
>.|TRBV7-9|TRBJ2-3|.
CASSRGAITDTQYF
TGTGCCAGCAGCCGGGGGGCCATCACAGATACGCAGTATTTT
>.|TRBV28|TRBJ1-2|few
CASSWGPSYGYTF
TGTGCCAGCAGTTGGGGCCCGTCCTATGGCTACACCTTC
>.|TRBV27|TRBJ2-1|.
CASSLRFPLTGYSYNEQFF
TGTGCCAGCAGTTTACGTTTTCCCCTAACGGGTTACTCCTACAATGAGCAGTTCTTC
>TRBD1|TRBV7-2|TRBJ2-3|.
CASSLRDRGPDTQYF
TGTGCCAGCAGCCTCCGGGACAGGGGTCCAGATACGCAGTATTTT
>.|TRBV29-1|TRBJ1-4|few
CSALRRGSANEKLFF
TGCAGCGCACTCCGTAGGGGCTCGGCTAATGAAAAACTGTTTTTT
>.|TRBV7-2|TRBJ2-2|few
CASSLALNTGELFF
TGTGCCAGCAGCTTAGCTCTCAACACCGGGGAGCTGTTTTTT
>.|TRBV28|TRBJ2-7|few
CASSYSPLEQYF
TGTGCCAGCAGTTATTCCCCTCTCGAGCAGTACTTC
>TRBD2|TRBV5-1|TRBJ2-6|.
CASSLGGGPGANVLTF
TGCGCCAGCAGCTTGGGGGGGGGTCCTGGGGCCAACGTCCTGACTTTC
>.|TRBV4-1|TRBJ2-5|.
CASSQREGGETQYF
TGCGCCAGCAGCCAACGGGAAGGAGGAGAGACCCAGTACTTC
>.|TRBV5-1|TRBJ1-1|.
CASSLNGGGRTEAFF
TGCGCCAGCAGCTTGAATGGGGGCGGAAGAACTGAAGCTTTCTTT
>TRBD2|TRBV30|TRBJ2-1|.
CAWRSSGRGTYNEQFF
TGTGCCTGGAGAAGTAGCGGGAGGGGCACCTACAATGAGCAGTTCTTC
>.|TRBV28|TRBJ1-1|few
CASSAPNKAFF
TGTGCCAGCAGTGCACCGAACAAAGCTTTCTTT
>.|TRBV29-1|TRBJ1-2|few
CSVVSGLGAYGYTF
TGCAGCGTTGTCTCGGGGTTGGGGGCCTATGGCTACACCTTC
>.|TRBV7-2|TRBJ2-3|few
CASSLGRVTDTQYF
TGTGCCAGCAGCTTAGGTCGGGTCACAGATACGCAGTATTTT
>.|TRBV4-3|TRBJ1-1|few
CASSQDRDTEAFF
TGCGCCAGCAGCCAAGATCGGGACACTGAAGCTTTCTTT
>TRBD2|TRBV18|TRBJ2-7|few
CASSPRTSGTYEQYF
TGTGCCAGCTCACCTAGGACTAGCGGAACCTACGAGCAGTACTTC
>TRBD2|TRBV30|TRBJ2-3|.
CAWSLAGGGDTQYF
TGTGCCTGGAGTCTAGCGGGGGGCGGAGATACGCAGTATTTT
>TRBD1|TRBV10-3|TRBJ1-1|few
CAITLGQGNTEAFF
TGTGCCATCACCCTAGGACAGGGGAACACTGAAGCTTTCTTT
>TRBD1|TRBV7-2|TRBJ2-2|.
CASSSSGTANTGELFF
TGTGCCAGCAGCTCTTCCGGGACAGCTAACACCGGGGAGCTGTTTTTT
>TRBD1|TRBV11-2|TRBJ2-7|few
CASALGTGLYEQYF
TGTGCCAGCGCCCTCGGGACAGGGTTGTACGAGCAGTACTTC
>TRBD1|TRBV28|TRBJ2-7|few
CASSWARGQPSYEQYF
TGTGCCAGCAGTTGGGCTCGGGGACAGCCCTCCTACGAGCAGTACTTC
>.|TRBV30|TRBJ2-5|.
CAWSVLQTQYF
TGTGCCTGGAGTGTACTTCAGACCCAGTACTTC
>TRBD1|TRBV9|TRBJ1-4|.
CASSATGTGDEKLFF
TGTGCCAGCAGCGCGACCGGGACAGGAGATGAAAAACTGTTTTTT
>TRBD1|TRBV7-6|TRBJ2-5|.
CASSLRQGASRQETQYF
TGTGCCAGCAGCTTAAGACAGGGGGCGTCTCGGCAAGAGACCCAGTACTTC
>.|TRBV28|TRBJ2-5|.
CASSKASETQYF
TGTGCCAGCTCGAAAGCCTCAGAGACCCAGTACTTC
>.|TRBV20-1|TRBJ2-7|few
CSARAVYEQYF
TGCAGTGCTAGAGCGGTCTACGAGCAGTACTTC
>TRBD1|TRBV7-9|TRBJ2-3|few
CASRLQGAGDTQYF
TGTGCCAGCAGGTTACAGGGGGCCGGAGATACGCAGTATTTT